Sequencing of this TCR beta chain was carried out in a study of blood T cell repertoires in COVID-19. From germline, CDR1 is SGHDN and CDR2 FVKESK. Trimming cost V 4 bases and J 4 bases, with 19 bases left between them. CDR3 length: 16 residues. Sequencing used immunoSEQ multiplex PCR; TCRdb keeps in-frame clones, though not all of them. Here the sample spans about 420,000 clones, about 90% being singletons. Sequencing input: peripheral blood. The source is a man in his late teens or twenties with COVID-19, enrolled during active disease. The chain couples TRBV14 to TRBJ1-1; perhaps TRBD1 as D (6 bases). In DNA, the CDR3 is TGTGCCAGCAGCCCAGCCTTCCAGGGGATCGGCACTGAAGCTTTCTTT. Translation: CASSPAFQGIGTEAFF.